The entry below gives a single T cell receptor (beta chain) sequence along with its context. The antigen it binds to is not known. The input lacks base qualities; no much larger clone sits a single base away. CD8 naive samples were CD45RO-negative cells positively selected for CCR7, giving a CD45RA+CCR7+ population that excluded TemRA cells. The donors were healthy, HIV-negative adults with no recently reported acute infections or vaccinations. Only Caucasian adults living in Nashville, Tennessee, USA were represented among the donors. Blood was collected by leukapheresis, and PBMCs were isolated by Ficoll-Histopaque density gradient centrifugation and then cryopreserved in liquid nitrogen vapor phase. Analytical flow cytometry was used to check the purity and quantity of each magnetically sorted T cell population. Genomic DNA was isolated from every sorted fraction and measured by UV absorbance on a Nanodrop 2000c.

CDR1 and CDR2, per the germline V gene, are MDHEN and SYDVKM. Relative to germline, V is missing 4 bases and J is missing 7 bases, with 3 bases of the junction outside any gene match. The CDR3, from cysteine to phenylalanine, totals 13 residues. The entry retains the CDR3 DNA only, 39 bases that are in frame from base 1. Using the deep immunoSEQ assay, multiplex PCR amplified TCR CDR3 regions from genomic DNA. Extracted genomic DNA from each cell subset was spread evenly across all wells of several immunoSEQ 96-well plates, with each plate serving as a replicate. Each replicate PCR for sorted subsets received around 210 ng genomic DNA, equal to tens of thousands of T cell genomes. Purified libraries were measured with a Qubit 3.0 fluorometer, size-checked on a Bioanalyzer 2100, and measured again with the KAPA Library Quantification kit. A separate single-read 150-cycle Illumina NextSeq 550 flow cell was used to sequence each immunoSEQ 96-well plate. In the authors' own workflow: Because the immunoSEQ output held only junctional sequences and lacked quality scores, the filtering could not match the filtering applied to full-length reads. Sequences were annotated with PyIR, a Python wrapper for IgBLAST v1.9, using IMGT germline references to assign V/J genes and CDR3. Reads were removed for weak V/J assignments (E-value above 1e-6), missing CDR3, stop codons, out-of-frame junctions, or ambiguous translated residues. V3J clonotypes were defined as sequences sharing the same inferred V gene, J gene, and CDR3 amino acid sequence. Percentage overlap between repertoires was computed as shared unique clonotypes divided by the size of the smaller repertoire. Repertoire richness was assessed with RTK rarefaction, the Chao1 estimator, and Recon v2.1 estimates of unobserved clonotypes. OLGA was used to compute generation probabilities for all TCRbeta clonotypes that the gDNA method yielded from a handful of donors. Here the immuneACCESS table is served through TCRdb, limited to in-frame sequences with V and J called. Missing clones are a known gap in these copies; in checked studies unresolved V genes cover under half, and the rest lacks a known reason. V and J calls and clone size are as listed in that table; D and trimming were resolved from the DNA. The sample table lists under 1 million clones, 96% of them with a count of one. The ten most abundant clones make up under 0.25% of the sample.

This entry comes from a study of shared clonotypes between healthy human individuals (TCRdb year 2020). Looking at the study overall: The cohort comprised a couple of women and three men aged 18 to 49 years. For each donor, three plates each were used for CD4 naive and CD4 memory, two plates were used for CD8 naive, and one plate was used for CD8 memory. The study deeply sequenced blood TCR repertoires of several healthy adults to estimate repertoire size and the extent of clonotype sharing between individuals. Libraries were prepared and TCR repertoires were sequenced by different laboratories using diverse techniques, in order to increase sequencing depth and limit assay-specific biases. Per donor, leukapheresis produced somewhere between about 0.94 and 8.9 billion PBMCs.

Beyond this particular receptor, the publication reports: Because the study included a small number of donors, the genetic and exposure-history diversity represented was limited. Roughly 5% of naive CD4, 3.5% of naive CD8, approximately 2.2% of memory CD4, and 0.35% to 0.5% of memory CD8 clonotypes were shared across several donors. Higher generation probabilities were observed for clonotypes shared by all four sorted-subset donors than for non-shared clonotypes. Sampling was limited to blood, and TCR repertoires in tissue likely differ from TCR repertoires in blood. Based on pairwise subsampling, the degree of clonotype sharing among donors was expected to be affected by sequencing depth. Rarefaction of sorted-subset datasets indicated incomplete sequencing despite the large sequencing depth. Larger estimated clonotype richness was generally found for naive subsets than for memory subsets.

The V and J genes are TRBV28 and TRBJ2-1, with 8 middle bases fitting TRBD1. Sequenced: naive CD8+ T cells sorted from blood. The cell subset or site label of this sample denotes: CD45RA+CCR7+. This TCR derives from a man aged 30 to 39 in good health. The CDR3 amino acid sequence is: CASSSDRDNEQFF. The DNA sequence is as follows: TGTGCCAGCAGTTCGGACAGGGATAATGAGCAGTTCTTC.